This T cell receptor beta chain is from a study of neurological immune-mediated disorders. TCRdb analysed the 5' RACE reads with MiXCR anew, one entry per CDR3 protein. The sample holds tens of thousands of distinct CDR3 sequences, 5.8% seen once. Time point specified: longitudinal time-point 2. It was from 2 million PBMCs stored at -80 C that the unsorted libraries were obtained. At least ten counts were recorded for this clonotype. The V and J ends lost 0 bases and 0 bases, in that order; junction bases with no gene match: 5. CDR3 size: 18 residues. CDR1 is MGHRA, CDR2 YSYEKL, per germline. The clonotype was recovered from a woman in her fifties or sixties with multiple sclerosis. Sequenced: PBMCs. The rearrangement uses TRBV4-1 and TRBJ1-6; 7 nucleotides align to TRBD1. CDR3 coding DNA: TGCGCCAGCAGCCAAGACAGGGGGGCGGGCTCCTATAATTCACCCCTCCACTTT. It codes for CASSQDRGAGSYNSPLHF.